This T cell receptor (beta chain) originates from a study of T cell repertoires in cytomegalovirus infection. Only a few counts were recorded for this clonotype. The V end lost 1 base, the J end lost 5 bases, and 6 bases lay between the germline ends. CDR1 LGHNT and CDR2 FRNRAP come from the germline V gene. The CDR3 extends over 13 amino acids. TCRdb ran MiXCR on the reads and lists one entry per CDR3 protein. There are 100,000 or so distinct CDR3 sequences in the sample; less than 25% occur only once, and 39% lies in the top ten. The TCR originated in a human donor in good health (CMV status not recorded). Some clones in this sample may be carry-over from other donors' samples. The sequencing input was CD8+ T cells from PBMCs. The genes are TRBV12-5 and TRBJ1-5, with D uncertain. The CDR3 loop reads CASGLDTYQPQHF. In nucleotides, the CDR3 is TGTGCTAGTGGTTTGGACACTTATCAGCCCCAGCATTTT.